A single sample is the source of the 20 T cell receptor beta chains below, sequenced in a study of shared clonotypes between healthy human individuals. Here immunoSEQ multiplex PCR was the method, and the copy in TCRdb shows in-frame clones only, minus some. The repertoire has about 1.5 million clones, 95% to 99% of them found once; the top ten carry about 0.42%. Sequenced material: naive CD4+ T cells sorted from blood. This sample's subset: CD45RA+ positively selected. These receptor sequences come from a man aged 25 to 40 in good health.

The gene calls are TRBV4-1 and TRBJ2-1; D gene ambiguous. V dropped 1 base and J dropped 2 bases, with 6 bases sitting between them. The CDR3 totals 14 residues. The germline gives CDR1 MGHRA, CDR2 YSYEKL. This CDR3 is CASSQAGPYNEQFF. CDR3 DNA sequence: TGCGCCAGCAGCCAAGCCGGCCCCTACAATGAGCAGTTCTTC.

This chain uses TRBV7-9 with TRBJ2-5; D gene unclear. CDR3 length equals 12 residues. Trimming removed 5 bases at V and 6 bases at J, with 10 bases between. Germline CDR1 SEHNR, CDR2 FQNEAQ (reference sequence). CDR3 nucleotides: TGTGCCAGCAGCCAAACGGTCAAGACCCAGTACTTC. It is translated as CASSQTVKTQYF.

V usage is TRBV19 and J usage is TRBJ2-2; 10 nucleotides align to TRBD2. Trimming at V came to 6 bases and at J to 7 bases, leaving 5 bases not matched to a gene. Germline V lookup: CDR1 LNHDA, CDR2 SQIVND (reference sequence). This CDR3 comprises 14 residues. The CDR3 sequence: CASRWLAGVGELFF. The CDR3 coding sequence is TGTGCCAGTAGGTGGCTAGCGGGAGTCGGGGAGCTGTTTTTT.

Remarks on this clone: This CDR3 is also generated by other DNA sequences in the sample. This rearrangement joins TRBV6-1 to TRBJ2-7, with TRBD1 matching over 8 bases. Germline CDR1 MNHNS, CDR2 SASEGT. The CDR3 length is 14 residues. The trim removed 4 bases at V and 2 bases at J, leaving 4 bases unmatched. CDR3 protein: CASSVDRGPYEQYF. The CDR3 bases are TGTGCCAGCAGTGTCGACAGGGGCCCCTACGAGCAGTACTTC.

This chain links TRBV6-5 with TRBJ2-7; 7 bases are shared with TRBD2. Germline loops: CDR1 MNHEY, CDR2 SVGAGI. This CDR3 spans 14 amino acids. With V trimmed by 8 bases and J by 0 bases, 7 bases remained unmatched. The CDR3 nucleotides read TGTGCCAGCGCCGGGCGGGGGACCTCCTACGAGCAGTACTTC. It translates to CASAGRGTSYEQYF.

V and J are TRBV11-2 and TRBJ1-2; D is possibly TRBD1 (5 bases). The CDR3 extends over 15 amino acids. In germline, CDR1 is SGHAT, CDR2 FQNNGV. Trimming took off 5 bases at V and 3 bases at J, with 16 bases between the two ends. This CDR3 reads CASSLGAALDYGYTF. The CDR3 nucleotides are TGTGCCAGCAGCCTAGGGGCGGCTCTAGACTATGGCTACACCTTC.

This clone was picked up one time. The genes are TRBV27 and TRBJ2-2, with D maybe TRBD2 (6 bases). The CDR3 has 13 residues. Trimming cost V 6 bases and J 3 bases, with 8 bases left between them. Germline CDR1 is MNHEY and CDR2 is SMNVEV (reference sequence). The DNA of the CDR3 is TGTGCCAGCAGAGCGGGTTACACCGGGGAGCTGTTTTTT. Its translation: CASRAGYTGELFF.

The chain joins TRBV4-2 to TRBJ2-5; tentatively, D is TRBD2 (6 bases). Germline values: CDR1 LGHNA, CDR2 YNFKEQ. Trimming removed 0 bases from V and 2 bases from J, with 16 bases in between. The CDR3 length is 17 residues. The CDR3: CASSQDPGGALQETQYF. Here the CDR3 DNA reads TGTGCCAGCAGCCAAGATCCAGGCGGGGCCCTTCAAGAGACCCAGTACTTC.

The CDR3 region is CAHRTDTYEQYF. The CDR3 DNA is TGTGCTCACCGGACCGATACCTACGAGCAGTACTTC. The V gene is TRBV30, the J gene TRBJ2-7; D gene uncertain. Per the germline V gene, CDR1 is GTSNPN and CDR2 is SVGIG (reference sequence). The length of the CDR3 is 12 residues.

V and J are TRBV9 and TRBJ2-4, with TRBD1 matching 11 bases. V shed 3 bases and J 2 bases; nucleotides not matched to a gene: 7. This CDR3 contains 17 residues. Germline V gene lookup returns CDR1 SGDLS and CDR2 YYNGEE. CDR3 in DNA: TGTGCCAGCAGCGCAATCGGGACAGGGGGATCCAAAAACATTCAGTACTTC. Translating gives CASSAIGTGGSKNIQYF.

The chain carries TRBV9 and TRBJ2-7; TRBD2 matches at 15 bases. CDR1 and CDR2 (germline): SGDLS, YYNGEE. The CDR3 has 16 residues. The V gene end was trimmed by 3 bases and the J gene end by 3 bases; junction bases not matched to a gene: 4. CDR3 DNA: TGTGCCAGCAGCGGGACGGGACTAGCGGGAGGCTACGAGCAGTACTTC. It is translated as CASSGTGLAGGYEQYF.

The gene calls are TRBV7-8 and TRBJ1-1; D uncertain. From germline, CDR1 is SGHVS and CDR2 FQNEAQ. The CDR3 extends over 18 amino acids. Trimming cost V 1 base and J 0 bases, with 18 bases left between them. In DNA form, the CDR3 reads TGTGCCAGCAGCTTAGGGATTTCGGCTCGCAGATTGAACACTGAAGCTTTCTTT. Protein product: CASSLGISARRLNTEAFF.

The chain carries TRBV21-1 and TRBJ2-7; TRBD2 was called by the table and not checked on the DNA. TRBV21-1 is noted as a pseudogene. The CDR3 spans 17 residues. The CDR3 spells CASSKVVRDLFSYEQYF. CDR3 nucleotide sequence: TGTGCCAGCAGCAAAGTCGTTCGGGACTTATTCTCCTACGAGCAGTACTTC.

V and J are TRBV6-4 and TRBJ2-3, with a tentative D call TRBD1 (6 bases). Trimming took 4 bases from V and 8 from J, leaving 16 bases between them. Germline-derived CDR1 and CDR2 are MRHNA and SNTAGT. The CDR3 contains 14 residues. The CDR3 sequence: CASSVNAGEGTQYF. In DNA form, the CDR3 reads TGTGCCAGCAGTGTAAACGCAGGGGAAGGTACGCAGTATTTT.

This clone came up once. This chain joins TRBV9 and TRBJ2-2; 12 bases match TRBD2. This CDR3 region has 16 residues. Germline-derived CDR1 and CDR2 are SGDLS and YYNGEE. V lost 2 bases to trimming and J lost 8 bases; unmatched junction nucleotides: 7. CDR3 in amino acids: CASSVGLAGGRGELFF. CDR3 nucleotides: TGTGCCAGCAGCGTGGGTCTAGCGGGAGGGCGAGGGGAGCTGTTTTTT.

This sequence joins TRBV9 and TRBJ1-3, with D perhaps matching TRBD1 (6 bases). Germline lookup yields CDR1 SGDLS and CDR2 YYNGEE. V lost 4 bases, J lost 0 bases, and 17 bases lay in between. The CDR3 has 17 amino acids. The CDR3: CASSPEGGLPSGNTIYF. DNA of the CDR3: TGTGCCAGCAGCCCAGAAGGGGGGCTTCCCTCTGGAAACACCATATATTTT. The variable domain in full, with the rest retrieved from reference TRBV9 and TRBJ1-3, is DSGVTQTPKHLITATGQRVTLRCSPRSGDLSVYWYQQSLDQGLQFLIQYYNGEERAKGNILERFSAQQFPDLHSELNLSSLELGDSALYFCASSPEGGLPSGNTIYFGEGSWLTVV.

This chain connects TRBV11-3 to TRBJ2-7; no definite D call. This CDR3 region has 13 residues. Trimming took off 2 bases at V and 6 bases at J, with 11 bases between the two ends. Germline V gives CDR1 SGHNT, CDR2 YENEEA. This chain's CDR3 is CASSLIGGSEQYF. In nucleotides, the CDR3 is TGTGCCAGCAGCTTAATAGGTGGGTCCGAGCAGTACTTC.

The chain employs TRBV18 and TRBJ1-3; TRBD1 aligns across 9 bases. The V segment lost 5 bases and the J segment 1 base; nucleotides outside the gene matches: 6. There are 16 residues in the CDR3. The V gene's germline CDR1 is KGHSH and CDR2 LQKENI. CDR3 coding DNA: TGTGCCAGCTCATCCTCGGGACAGGGTTCTGGAAACACCATATATTTT. Its translation: CASSSSGQGSGNTIYF.

The J gene is TRBJ2-7, the V gene TRBV12-2; the table's D call, TRBD2, has no DNA check behind it. TRBV12-2 is a pseudogene locus. The CDR3 is made up of 15 amino acids. Here the CDR3 DNA reads TGTGCAAGTCGCTTAGCGCGCACTAGCGGCTACGAGCAGTACTTC. It yields the protein CASRLARTSGYEQYF.

This clone was found a few times. Other nucleotide sequences in the sample specify the same CDR3. The rearrangement links TRBV18 to TRBJ2-7; 9 positions agree with TRBD1. CDR1 is KGHSH, CDR2 LQKENI, per germline. The CDR3 consists of 15 residues. V lost 2 bases and J lost 3; bases outside the gene matches: 5. CDR3 protein: CASSPSGQGLYEQYF. For the CDR3, the DNA is TGTGCCAGCTCACCATCGGGACAGGGTCTCTACGAGCAGTACTTC.